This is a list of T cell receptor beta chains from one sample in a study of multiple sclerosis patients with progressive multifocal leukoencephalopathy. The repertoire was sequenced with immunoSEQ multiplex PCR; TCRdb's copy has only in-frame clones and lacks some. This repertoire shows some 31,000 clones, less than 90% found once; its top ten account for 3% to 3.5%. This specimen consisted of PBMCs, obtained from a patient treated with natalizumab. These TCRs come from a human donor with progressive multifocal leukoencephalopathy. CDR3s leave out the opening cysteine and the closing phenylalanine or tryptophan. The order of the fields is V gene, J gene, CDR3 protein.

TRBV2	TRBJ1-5	ASSEGGQGNQPQH
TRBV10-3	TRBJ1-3	AIQGAQGNTIY
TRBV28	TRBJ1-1	ASSLPRDGREDTEAF
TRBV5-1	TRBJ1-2	ASSLNGAHT
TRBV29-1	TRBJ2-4	SVVPGTGMYIQY
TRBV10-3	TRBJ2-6	AISESVGGAGGSGANVLT
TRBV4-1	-	ASSQGASGPYEQY
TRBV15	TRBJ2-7	ATSRTREQYEQY
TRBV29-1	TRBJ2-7	STTGSGYEQY
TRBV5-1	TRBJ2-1	ASSERDRTYNEQF
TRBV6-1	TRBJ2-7	ASRSRDRDYYEQY
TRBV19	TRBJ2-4	ASSGRLYIQY
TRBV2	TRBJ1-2	ASSVALRGGYT
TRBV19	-	ASSIGDYFNEQY
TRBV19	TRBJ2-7	ASSIIPPPAVREQY
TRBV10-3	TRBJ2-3	AIRGGASTDTQY
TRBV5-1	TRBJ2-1	ASSLPGNEQF
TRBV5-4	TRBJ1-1	ASSPGVLGGLTEAF